Shown below are 2 T cell receptor beta chains from a single sample sequenced in a study of identical twins. TCRdb recomputed calls from the 5' RACE reads with MiXCR, one row per CDR3 protein. The sample records around 490,000 distinct CDR3 sequences, around 20% being singletons. Separately, the same data were catalogued under a study of yellow fever vaccine responses in identical twins.

Sample: CD4+ T cells sorted from blood. Receptors originate from a woman aged 18-35 years in good health.

V and J are TRBV9 and TRBJ2-7; 8 positions agree with TRBD2. The J segment lost 6 bases and the V segment lost 4 bases, leaving 6 bases of the junction unmatched. This CDR3 is built from 13 residues. The germline gives CDR1 SGDLS, CDR2 YYNGEE. The CDR3 bases are TGTGCCAGCAGCCCAAGCGGGAGCGGCGAGCAGTACTTC. Translating gives CASSPSGSGEQYF.

There are a few counts of this clonotype. The chain combines TRBV12-3 or TRBV12-4 with TRBJ2-2; TRBD1 might be the D (5 bases). The V end was cut by 7 bases, the J end by 4 bases, with 13 bases between. The length of the CDR3 is 14 residues. CDR3 nucleotides: TGTGCCAGCAACCTGGACACCTTCACCGGGGAGCTGTTTTTT. The encoded protein is CASNLDTFTGELFF.